These 27 T cell receptor beta chains were all obtained from the same sample, sequenced in a study of cytomegalovirus exposure and HLA in healthy donors. Profiling relied on immunoSEQ multiplex PCR, and the TCRdb table lists in-frame clones only, not all of them. This table has roughly 300,000 clones, 75% to 90% appearing once. Source material: PBMCs. The receptors were sampled from a woman younger than 30 in good health and CMV-seronegative.

The V gene is TRBV13, the J gene TRBJ1-2; D not certain. Germline-derived CDR1 and CDR2 are PRHDT and FYEKMQ (reference sequence). V lost 2 bases, J lost 6 bases, and 19 bases lay in between. The CDR3 contains 16 residues. The DNA of the CDR3 is TGTGCCAGCAGCTTAAGCCCCGACCCGGTGGGAGATGGCTACACCTTC. It yields the protein CASSLSPDPVGDGYTF.

The CDR3 DNA reads as TGTGCCAGCTCTGTAGGGACTTTACGCACAGATACGCAGTATTTT. Translated: CASSVGTLRTDTQYF. This chain links TRBV2 with TRBJ2-3; D might be TRBD2 (6 bases). The CDR3 covers 15 residues. Trimming left V 8 bases short and J 1 base short, with 16 bases between. Germline V gives CDR1 SNHLY, CDR2 FYNNEI.

A few counts support this clone. V gene TRBV19 combines with J gene TRBJ1-2; D not resolved. CDR3 length: 13 amino acids. V lost 6 bases to trimming and J lost 0 bases, with 8 bases between them. Germline CDR1 and CDR2: LNHDA and SQIVND (reference sequence). The CDR3 nucleotides read TGTGCCAGTAGAACAGAAACTAACTATGGCTACACCTTC. Protein: CASRTETNYGYTF.

There are a few counts of this clone. The rearrangement joins TRBV28 to TRBJ2-7; 7 nucleotides line up with TRBD2. This CDR3 region has 15 residues. Germline-derived CDR1 and CDR2 are MDHEN and SYDVKM. The J segment lost 5 bases and the V segment lost 7 bases, leaving 14 bases of the junction unmatched. The chain's CDR3 is CASIPLGLAVNEQYF. CDR3 coding DNA: TGTGCCAGCATTCCACTAGGGCTAGCGGTCAACGAGCAGTACTTC.

This clone was recorded once. The chain recombines TRBV6-4 with TRBJ2-7, with D perhaps TRBD2 (5 bases). The V gene lost 6 bases and the J gene lost 4 bases, with 22 bases spanning the gap. The CDR3 length is 16 residues. CDR1 and CDR2 (germline): MRHNA, SNTAGT. The CDR3 loop is CASRTRPKRLRYEQYF. The CDR3 bases are TGTGCCAGCAGGACCCGCCCTAAGCGGTTGAGATACGAGCAGTACTTC.

The chain recombines TRBV28 with TRBJ2-5; tentatively, D is TRBD1 (6 bases). The CDR3 contains 16 residues. Germline V gene lookup returns CDR1 MDHEN and CDR2 SYDVKM. The V and J ends lost 4 bases and 2 bases respectively, with 17 bases between them. The DNA for the CDR3 is TGTGCCAGCAGTTCGCCGTCAGGGGAAGTACAAGAGACCCAGTACTTC. Residues: CASSSPSGEVQETQYF.

The V call is TRBV11-2, the J call TRBJ1-1; D gene ambiguous. The CDR3 is 14 residues long. The V end lost 5 bases, the J end lost 1 base, and 11 bases lay between the germline ends. CDR1 is SGHAT, CDR2 FQNNGV, per germline. In DNA form, the CDR3 reads TGTGCCAGCAGCCCTCGACTGGAGAACACTGAAGCTTTCTTT. Translated: CASSPRLENTEAFF.

V and J are TRBV11-2 and TRBJ1-2; the D is unclear. The V gene lost 2 bases and the J gene lost 2 bases, with 6 bases spanning the gap. Germline V gene data show CDR1 as SGHAT and CDR2 as FQNNGV. The CDR3 runs to 13 residues. Written as DNA, the CDR3 is TGTGCCAGCAGCTTATCGGGGAACTATGGCTACACCTTC. Its protein product is CASSLSGNYGYTF.

The V gene is TRBV29-1, the J gene TRBJ1-5; weak D call: TRBD1 (6 bases). Germline CDR1 SQVTM, CDR2 ANQGSEA. This CDR3 spans 13 amino acids. V shed 4 bases and J shed 2 bases, with 9 bases lying between them. CDR3 nucleotides: TGCAGCGTTGTGTCAGGGGGCAATCAGCCCCAGCATTTT. Protein sequence: CSVVSGGNQPQHF.

This chain uses TRBV4-2 with TRBJ2-2, with D unresolved. The CDR3 runs 16 residues. Germline lookup yields CDR1 LGHNA and CDR2 YNFKEQ. Trimming cost V 4 bases and J 0 bases, with 12 bases left between them. The CDR3 DNA follows: TGTGCCAGCAGCCTACGACTTTCCGCGAACACCGGGGAGCTGTTTTTT. This encodes CASSLRLSANTGELFF.

This chain connects TRBV7-7 to TRBJ2-1, with a possible D match to TRBD1 (6 bases). The germline CDR1 and CDR2 sequences are SSHAT and FNYEAQ (reference sequence). Trimming left V 5 bases short and J 10 bases short, with 15 bases between. The CDR3 runs to 13 residues. CDR3: CASSRGPGTEQFF. As DNA, the CDR3 is TGTGCCAGCAGCCGCGGACCCGGGACAGAGCAGTTCTTC.

The CDR3 DNA is TGTGCCAGCAGCGCTCCCACTATTTTAGCGGGAGTGGCCAACGTCCTGACTTTC. Protein product: CASSAPTILAGVANVLTF. This chain joins TRBV9 and TRBJ2-6, with 9 bases identical to TRBD2. The CDR3 is 18 residues long. Trimming removed 3 bases from V and 6 bases from J; junction bases left unmatched: 13. Germline-derived CDR1 and CDR2 are SGDLS and YYNGEE.

V is TRBV10-3 and J is TRBJ2-1; 11 bases are a match to TRBD2. This CDR3 is 14 amino acids long. Germline values: CDR1 ENHRY, CDR2 SYGVKD. Trimming took 5 bases from V and 10 from J; bases not matched to a gene: 7. CDR3 loop: CAISSGTSGLEQFF. The CDR3 DNA is TGTGCCATCAGTAGCGGGACTAGCGGATTGGAGCAGTTCTTC.

The chain has TRBV5-1 and TRBJ1-1; TRBD1 matches at 7 bases. J was trimmed by 5 bases and V by 0 bases; bases with no gene match: 1. The CDR3 totals 13 residues. Germline V gene data show CDR1 as SGHRS and CDR2 as YFSETQ. The CDR3 reads CASSLVRGTEAFF. CDR3 nucleotide sequence: TGCGCCAGCAGCTTGGTCAGGGGGACTGAAGCTTTCTTT.

This clone was seen just once. The chain combines TRBV29-1 with TRBJ2-3; TRBD2 is a possible D gene (6 bases). This CDR3 is 11 amino acids long. Germline V CDR1 and CDR2: SQVTM, ANQGSEA. Trimming shortened V by 7 bases and J by 1 base, and 6 bases separated the two germline ends. CDR3 nucleotide sequence: TGCAGCGGGGGGGGCACAGATACGCAGTATTTT. Translation: CSGGGTDTQYF.

The rearrangement joins TRBV5-1 to TRBJ2-2; 7 bases map to TRBD1. CDR3 length equals 15 residues. J gave up 4 bases and V 2 bases, and 5 bases lay outside the gene matches. Looked up from germline, CDR1 is SGHRS and CDR2 is YFSETQ. CDR3 loop: CASSFGSGGTGELFF. In DNA form, the CDR3 reads TGCGCCAGCAGCTTTGGTTCAGGGGGCACCGGGGAGCTGTTTTTT.

This clone was detected once. The chain has TRBV10-3 and TRBJ2-3; 8 nucleotides align to TRBD1. V trimming: 6 bases; J trimming: 4 bases; junction bases outside the gene matches: 9. The V gene's germline CDR1 is ENHRY and CDR2 SYGVKD. CDR3 size: 15 residues. The DNA of the CDR3 is TGTGCCATCAGCGGAGGACAGGGTGGCGCAGATACGCAGTATTTT. Residues: CAISGGQGGADTQYF.

The chain is built from TRBV7-9 and TRBJ2-1; no definite D call. Trimming removed 5 bases from V and 4 bases from J, with 12 bases in between. Germline CDR1 is SEHNR and CDR2 is FQNEAQ (reference sequence). The CDR3 has 14 residues. The CDR3 protein is CASSLEVAYNEQFF. The CDR3 coding sequence is TGTGCCAGCAGCCTCGAGGTCGCTTACAATGAGCAGTTCTTC.

The rearrangement joins TRBV28 to TRBJ2-7; 11 positions match TRBD2. V gave up 6 bases and J gave up 2 bases; unmatched junction bases: 9. Germline V gives CDR1 MDHEN, CDR2 SYDVKM. There are 16 residues in the CDR3. DNA for the CDR3: TGTGCCAGCAGGCGAACTAGCGGGAGCACCGCCTACGAGCAGTACTTC. This sequence encodes CASRRTSGSTAYEQYF.

This chain uses TRBV19 with TRBJ2-7, with 9 nucleotides matching TRBD2. The CDR3 is made up of 13 amino acids. The germline V gene has CDR1 LNHDA and CDR2 SQIVND (reference sequence). V gave up 6 bases and J gave up 2 bases; unmatched junction bases: 2. For the CDR3, the DNA is TGTGCCAGTAGGCGGGAGGGCCCCTACGAGCAGTACTTC. Its translation: CASRREGPYEQYF.

The V gene is TRBV18, the J gene TRBJ2-2, with a tentative D call TRBD1 (6 bases). The germline V and J ends were trimmed by 2 bases and 0 bases, with 16 bases remaining between them. CDR1 and CDR2 from the germline V gene are KGHSH and LQKENI. This CDR3 is built from 18 residues. The CDR3: CASSPGITRTANTGELFF. Here the CDR3 DNA reads TGTGCCAGCTCACCAGGAATAACGAGGACAGCGAACACCGGGGAGCTGTTTTTT.

The CDR3 DNA sequence: TGTGCCAGCAGCGGACCCCCCCTAGCGGTGGCAGGTGAGCAGTTCTTC. Translating it yields CASSGPPLAVAGEQFF. The chain employs TRBV7-9 and TRBJ2-1, with TRBD2 identical over 7 bases. Germline CDR1 reads SEHNR; CDR2 reads FQNEAQ (reference sequence). The V and J ends lost 5 bases and 9 bases, in that order; junction bases with no gene match: 16. This CDR3 comprises 16 residues.

The rearrangement joins TRBV2 to TRBJ2-2; 10 nucleotides align to TRBD2. Germline CDR1 reads SNHLY; CDR2 reads FYNNEI. The CDR3 has 14 residues. The V and J ends lost 3 bases and 6 bases, in that order; junction bases with no gene match: 1. Written as DNA, the CDR3 is TGTGCCAGCAGTGACCTAGCGGGAGCCGGGGAGCTGTTTTTT. Its translation: CASSDLAGAGELFF.

The chain joins TRBV7-2 to TRBJ2-4; 7 positions agree with TRBD1. The CDR3 spans 13 residues. V lost 4 bases to trimming and J lost 8 bases; unmatched junction nucleotides: 5. CDR1 is SGHTA, CDR2 FQGNSA, per germline. CDR3 DNA: TGTGCCAGCAGCTCCTCACAGGGGTACATTCAGTACTTC. As protein: CASSSSQGYIQYF.

The gene calls are TRBV6-5 and TRBJ1-5, with D unclear. The V gene lost 6 bases and the J gene lost 4 bases, with 13 bases spanning the gap. This CDR3 has 14 residues. Germline CDR1 is MNHEY and CDR2 is SVGAGI. The CDR3 nucleotides are TGTGCCAGCAGGTCGGGAGTGGGAAATCAGCCCCAGCATTTT. Translating gives CASRSGVGNQPQHF.

This rearrangement joins TRBV6-5 to TRBJ2-1; 8 nucleotides line up with TRBD1. V shed 6 bases and J 2 bases; nucleotides not matched to a gene: 6. CDR1 MNHEY and CDR2 SVGAGI come from the germline V gene. The CDR3 spans 15 residues. CDR3 region: CASRPDRDPYNEQFF. DNA for the CDR3: TGTGCCAGCAGACCGGACAGGGATCCCTACAATGAGCAGTTCTTC.

The chain couples TRBV11-1 to TRBJ2-3; 7 positions match TRBD1. CDR1 and CDR2 (germline): SGHAT, FQDESV (reference sequence). The CDR3 extends over 15 amino acids. The ends lost 5 bases at V and 0 bases at J; junction bases unmatched: 5. The CDR3, as DNA: TGTGCCAGCAGCATCCCGGGACAGAGCACAGATACGCAGTATTTT. Protein: CASSIPGQSTDTQYF. The complete variable domain, with remaining parts taken from reference TRBV11-1 and TRBJ2-3, reads EAEVAQSPRYKITEKSQAVAFWCDPISGHATLYWYRQILGQGPELLVQFQDESVVDDSQLPKDRFSAERLKGVDSTLKIQPAELGDSAMYLCASSIPGQSTDTQYFGPGTRLTVL.